The TCR beta chain described here comes from a study of low-dose radiotherapy and immunotherapy resistance in tumors. Study information: Doses of 0.5 Gy per fraction every 2 weeks, totaling 6.5 Gy, went to Cohort 1. Patients took oral aspirin 300 mg daily for four cycles from cycle 1 day 1.

CDR1 SGHDT and CDR2 YYEEEE come from the germline V gene. The CDR3 runs to 14 residues. V gave up 4 bases and J gave up 6 bases, with 17 bases separating them. As to time point: after trial treatment. Treatment given: LDRT plus nivolumab, ipilimumab, low-dose cyclophosphamide and aspirin (RACIN trial). Patients eligible had advanced solid tumors without tumor-infiltrating lymphocytes. Gene-specific TRAV and TRBV primers were used for first-strand cDNA, covering alpha and beta chains. The authors amplified TCRs for approximately 20 PCR cycles with a constant-region primer and a V-primer adapter. Researchers amplified the isolated mRNA using in vitro transcription. Each CDR3 protein gets one entry after TCRdb re-called the reads with MiXCR. The top ten clones hold roughly 8.3% of a sample with some 38,000 distinct CDR3 sequences, around 21% of them seen once.

This chain uses TRBV5-6 with TRBJ2-7; D perhaps matches TRBD1 (5 bases). Sample: PBMCs, taken after low-dose radiotherapy plus immunotherapy. This TCR was sampled from a female donor with ovarian cancer. The DNA of the CDR3 is TGTGCCAGCAGCCCTGGACAATTTGGCGGCGAGCAGTACTTC. The encoded protein is CASSPGQFGGEQYF.